This entry is about one T cell receptor beta chain. The data originate from a study of shared clonotypes between healthy human individuals. Data came from immunoSEQ multiplex PCR; TCRdb stores just in-frame clones and leaves some out. The table includes more than 400,000 clones, almost 97% detected once. The length of the CDR3 is 16 residues. The ends were cut back, 4 bases at V and 5 bases at J, with 21 bases in the middle. Germline V gene data show CDR1 as MGHRA and CDR2 as YSYEKL. This TCR derives from a woman aged 30 to 39 in good health. The chain has TRBV4-1 and TRBJ2-7; tentative D call: TRBD1 (6 bases). Material: naive CD4+ T cells sorted from blood. Indicated subset: CD45RA+ positively selected. The DNA for the CDR3 is TGCGCCAGCAGCCCCAATTTTATGGGGGCGCGTAACGAGCAGTACTTC. This gives the protein CASSPNFMGARNEQYF.